Listed below are T cell receptor beta chains from one sample, sequenced in a study of lymphopenia after photon versus proton radiotherapy. The repertoire was sequenced with immunoSEQ multiplex PCR; TCRdb's copy has only in-frame clones and lacks some. The table shows approximately 45,000 clones, with 85% to 90% occurring only once. Source: peripheral blood, taken from a patient treated with photon-based radiotherapy. Every receptor here comes from a man in his forties or fifties with gastric cancer. CDR3s include the opening cysteine and the closing phenylalanine or tryptophan. A D gene is named only where the DNA matches it firmly. Expanded clones are given a class, and other clones once, few, many or no size at all.

V gene: TRBV19; D gene: NA; J gene: TRBJ1-1; clone size: once; CDR3 DNA: TGTGCCAGTAGCCTTACCCACGGGACTGAAGCTTTCTTT; CDR3 protein: CASSLTHGTEAFF
V gene: TRBV29-1; D gene: NA; J gene: TRBJ2-1; clone size: NA; CDR3 DNA: TGCAGCGTTGCGCCTCCCCGGGACCTCCTTTACAATGAGCAGTTCTTC; CDR3 protein: CSVAPPRDLLYNEQFF
V gene: TRBV25-1; D gene: TRBD1; J gene: TRBJ1-1; clone size: NA; CDR3 DNA: TGTGCCAGCAGTGAATGGGACAGACTGAACACTGAAGCTTTCTTT; CDR3 protein: CASSEWDRLNTEAFF
V gene: TRBV2; D gene: NA; J gene: TRBJ1-1; clone size: NA; CDR3 DNA: TGTGCCAGCAGTGAGGGGGGGCAAGGCACTGAAGCTTTCTTT; CDR3 protein: CASSEGGQGTEAFF
V gene: TRBV27; D gene: NA; J gene: TRBJ2-3; clone size: medium-sized; CDR3 DNA: TGTGCCAGCAGTTTATTCGGAGACCAAAGCGCAGATACGCAGTATTTT; CDR3 protein: CASSLFGDQSADTQYF
V gene: TRBV27; D gene: TRBD1; J gene: TRBJ1-1; clone size: NA; CDR3 DNA: TGTGCCAGCAGTCCGGACAGGGACGAAACTGAAGCTTTCTTT; CDR3 protein: CASSPDRDETEAFF
V gene: TRBV7-2; D gene: TRBD1; J gene: TRBJ1-2; clone size: NA; CDR3 DNA: TGTGCCAGCAGCTGGACAGGGGAAGGCTACACCTTC; CDR3 protein: CASSWTGEGYTF
V gene: TRBV30; D gene: NA; J gene: TRBJ1-1; clone size: NA; CDR3 DNA: TGTGCCTGGATCCCAGCGAACACTGAAGCTTTCTTT; CDR3 protein: CAWIPANTEAFF
V gene: TRBV5-5; D gene: NA; J gene: TRBJ2-5; clone size: once; CDR3 DNA: TGTGCCAGCAGCTTGTATGGGGGGGAGACCCAGTACTTC; CDR3 protein: CASSLYGGETQYF
V gene: TRBV10-1; D gene: TRBD1; J gene: TRBJ2-5; clone size: NA; CDR3 DNA: TGCGCCAGCATGACCAATCGGGACAGGGGCGGGGAGACCCAGTACTTC; CDR3 protein: CASMTNRDRGGETQYF
V gene: TRBV6-6; D gene: NA; J gene: TRBJ2-5; clone size: NA; CDR3 DNA: TGTGCCAGCAGTTACGAGTTACAGACCCAGTACTTC; CDR3 protein: CASSYELQTQYF
V gene: TRBV21-1; D gene: NA; J gene: TRBJ1-5; clone size: NA; CDR3 DNA: TGTGCCAGCAGCAAGCCGGGATCGGGCAATCAGCCCCAGCATTTT; CDR3 protein: CASSKPGSGNQPQHF
V gene: TRBV29-1; D gene: NA; J gene: TRBJ1-2; clone size: NA; CDR3 DNA: TGCAGCGTGGGGGCCACTAACTATGGCTACACCTTC; CDR3 protein: CSVGATNYGYTF
V gene: TRBV5-1; D gene: TRBD1; J gene: TRBJ1-1; clone size: NA; CDR3 DNA: TGCGCCAGCAGCTTCAGGGGGGCGGACACTGAAGCTTTCTTT; CDR3 protein: CASSFRGADTEAFF
V gene: TRBV6-6; D gene: NA; J gene: TRBJ2-2; clone size: once; CDR3 DNA: TGTGCCAGCAGTTTTACAGGATCCACCGGGGAGCTGTTTTTT; CDR3 protein: CASSFTGSTGELFF
V gene: TRBV14; D gene: NA; J gene: TRBJ1-3; clone size: few; CDR3 DNA: TGTGCCAGCAGCCCGAGCGGAAACACCATATATTTT; CDR3 protein: CASSPSGNTIYF
V gene: TRBV19; D gene: TRBD1; J gene: TRBJ2-7; clone size: NA; CDR3 DNA: TGTGCCAGTAGTGCGGGACAGGGAAAATTCTACGAGCAGTACTTC; CDR3 protein: CASSAGQGKFYEQYF
V gene: TRBV30; D gene: TRBD2; J gene: TRBJ2-7; clone size: NA; CDR3 DNA: TGTGCCTGGAGTGGGCTAGCGGGGGGGAGCTCCTACGAGCAGTACTTC; CDR3 protein: CAWSGLAGGSSYEQYF
V gene: TRBV13; D gene: NA; J gene: TRBJ1-5; clone size: once; CDR3 DNA: TGTGCCAGCAGCTCTGGAAGGGGCAATCAGCCCCAGCATTTT; CDR3 protein: CASSSGRGNQPQHF
V gene: TRBV30; D gene: NA; J gene: TRBJ1-2; clone size: NA; CDR3 DNA: TGTGCCTGGAGTGTAGGTGCCAACTATGGCTACACCTTC; CDR3 protein: CAWSVGANYGYTF
V gene: TRBV6-5; D gene: TRBD1; J gene: TRBJ1-5; clone size: NA; CDR3 DNA: TGTGCCAGCAATCCACGACAGGGGGGACAGCCCCAGCATTTT; CDR3 protein: CASNPRQGGQPQHF
V gene: TRBV19; D gene: NA; J gene: TRBJ1-5; clone size: NA; CDR3 DNA: TGTGCCAGTAGTATGAGGGAGAGGGCTGTACACATTAATCAGCCCCAGCATTTT; CDR3 protein: CASSMRERAVHINQPQHF
V gene: TRBV4-1; D gene: TRBD2; J gene: TRBJ2-7; clone size: NA; CDR3 DNA: TGCGCCAGCAGCCAGGTGGCGGGGGAGAGCTCCTACGAGCAGTACTTC; CDR3 protein: CASSQVAGESSYEQYF
V gene: TRBV7-9; D gene: NA; J gene: TRBJ1-4; clone size: NA; CDR3 DNA: TGTGCCAGCAGCTTTTCAGGTGAAAAACTGTTTTTT; CDR3 protein: CASSFSGEKLFF
V gene: TRBV30; D gene: TRBD1; J gene: TRBJ1-2; clone size: NA; CDR3 DNA: TGTGCCTGGACGGTTGAGGGACAGATCTATGGCTACACCTTC; CDR3 protein: CAWTVEGQIYGYTF
V gene: TRBV20-1; D gene: NA; J gene: TRBJ1-1; clone size: few; CDR3 DNA: TGCAGTGCTAGTATGCAGCTTGAAGCTTTCTTT; CDR3 protein: CSASMQLEAFF
V gene: TRBV7-2; D gene: NA; J gene: TRBJ2-7; clone size: NA; CDR3 DNA: TGTGCCAGCAGCCCCTACGCGGGAAGGACCTACGAGCAGTACTTC; CDR3 protein: CASSPYAGRTYEQYF
V gene: TRBV6-1; D gene: NA; J gene: TRBJ1-4; clone size: NA; CDR3 DNA: TGTGCCAGCAGTGCCTCCCCCGTGGGCCAAAATGAAAAACTGTTTTTT; CDR3 protein: CASSASPVGQNEKLFF
V gene: TRBV5-1; D gene: NA; J gene: TRBJ1-2; clone size: NA; CDR3 DNA: TGCGCCAGCAGCTTGGACAGGGATGGCTACACCTTC; CDR3 protein: CASSLDRDGYTF
V gene: TRBV4-1; D gene: NA; J gene: TRBJ1-2; clone size: NA; CDR3 DNA: TGCGCCAGCAGCCAAGTAGGGCAGGGAAGCGGCTACACCTTC; CDR3 protein: CASSQVGQGSGYTF
V gene: TRBV7-2; D gene: NA; J gene: TRBJ2-2; clone size: NA; CDR3 DNA: TGTGCCAGCAGCCCCACAGGGATCGGGGCCGTTGGGAAGCTGTTTTTT; CDR3 protein: CASSPTGIGAVGKLFF
V gene: TRBV5-1; D gene: TRBD1; J gene: TRBJ1-1; clone size: NA; CDR3 DNA: TGCGCCAGCAGCTTGGGGACAGGGCGTCGGGACACTGAAGCTTTCTTT; CDR3 protein: CASSLGTGRRDTEAFF
V gene: TRBV9; D gene: NA; J gene: TRBJ2-3; clone size: few; CDR3 DNA: TGTGCCAGCAGCGTAACACTAACTAGCACAGATACGCAGTATTTT; CDR3 protein: CASSVTLTSTDTQYF
V gene: TRBV4-2; D gene: NA; J gene: TRBJ2-7; clone size: NA; CDR3 DNA: TGTGCCAGCAGCCAAGATTTGTCGGGGTTCGAGCAGTACTTC; CDR3 protein: CASSQDLSGFEQYF
V gene: TRBV19; D gene: NA; J gene: TRBJ1-1; clone size: once; CDR3 DNA: TGTGCCACGGGGGTAAGGAACACTGAAGCTTTCTTT; CDR3 protein: CATGVRNTEAFF
V gene: TRBV18; D gene: NA; J gene: TRBJ1-1; clone size: NA; CDR3 DNA: TGTGCCAGCTCCCTTACCAACGGGAACACTGAAGCTTTCTTT; CDR3 protein: CASSLTNGNTEAFF
V gene: TRBV18; D gene: TRBD1; J gene: TRBJ1-3; clone size: NA; CDR3 DNA: TGTGCCAGCTCCGGGACAGGGGGCGGAAACACCATATATTTT; CDR3 protein: CASSGTGGGNTIYF